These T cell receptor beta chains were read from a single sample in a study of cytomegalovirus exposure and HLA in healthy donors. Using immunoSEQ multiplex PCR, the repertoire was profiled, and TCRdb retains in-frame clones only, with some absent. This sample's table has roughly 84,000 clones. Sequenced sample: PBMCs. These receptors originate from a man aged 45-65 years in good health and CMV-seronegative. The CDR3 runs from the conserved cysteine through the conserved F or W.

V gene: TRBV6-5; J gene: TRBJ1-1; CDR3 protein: CASRQQGGTEAFF
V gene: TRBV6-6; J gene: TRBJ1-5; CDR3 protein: CASSYAGFGNQPQHF
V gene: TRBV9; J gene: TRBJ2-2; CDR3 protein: CASSFGQGVNTGELFF
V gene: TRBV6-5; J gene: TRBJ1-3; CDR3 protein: CASSSTGSGGNTIYF
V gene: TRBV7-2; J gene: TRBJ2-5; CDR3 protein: CASTGGIQETQYF
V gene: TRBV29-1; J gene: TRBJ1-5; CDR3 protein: CSVMDRGSNQPQHF
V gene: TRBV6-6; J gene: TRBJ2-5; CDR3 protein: CASSYGDRTLQETQYF
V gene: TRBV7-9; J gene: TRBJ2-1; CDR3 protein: CATGTGSYNEQFF
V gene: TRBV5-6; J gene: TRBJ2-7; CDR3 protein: CATTGWGNYEQYF
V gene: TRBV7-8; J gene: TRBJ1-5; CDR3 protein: CASSLDRSNQPQHF
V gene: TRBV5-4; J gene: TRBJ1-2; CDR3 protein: CASSPSGTSSYGYTF
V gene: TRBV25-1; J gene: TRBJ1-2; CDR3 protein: CASSEWGSVTGDYGYTF
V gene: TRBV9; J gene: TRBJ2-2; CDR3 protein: CASSAEGGSYTGELFF
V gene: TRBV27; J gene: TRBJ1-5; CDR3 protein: CASRTGVQPQHF
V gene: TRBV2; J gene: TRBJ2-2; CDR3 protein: CASSQTGWDGELFF
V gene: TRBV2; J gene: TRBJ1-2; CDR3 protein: CASSEARTGRRYTF